The 16 T cell receptor beta chains in this list originate from one sample, sequenced in a study of shared clonotypes between healthy human individuals. Selected positively for CCR7 and CD45RO-negative, naive CD8 cells excluded terminally differentiated effector memory CD45RA+ cells. Some clones are missing from TCRdb's copy, which holds only in-frame ones; the method was immunoSEQ multiplex PCR. The repertoire has about 2,200,000 clones, roughly 91% of them found once; the top ten carry more than 1.5%. The sample consisted of naive CD8+ T cells from PBMCs. These receptors were taken from a man aged 18 to 30 in good health. Some clones in this sample may be carry-over from other donors' samples.

The chain joins TRBV7-9 to TRBJ1-5, with 7 nucleotides matching TRBD1. The CDR3 extends over 15 amino acids. The J segment lost 5 bases and the V segment lost 4 bases, leaving 8 bases of the junction unmatched. Germline V lookup: CDR1 SEHNR, CDR2 FQNEAQ (reference sequence). Here the CDR3 reads CASSSGQPHYQPQHF. The CDR3 region has the DNA TGTGCCAGCAGCTCGGGACAGCCCCATTATCAGCCCCAGCATTTT.

The J gene is TRBJ2-7, the V gene TRBV7-9, with 9 bases identical to TRBD1. The CDR3 consists of 15 residues. With V trimmed by 5 bases and J by 2 bases, 7 bases remained unmatched. Germline V gene lookup returns CDR1 SEHNR and CDR2 FQNEAQ (reference sequence). CDR3 sequence (DNA): TGTGCCAGCAGCGGGGACAGGGAAAAGACCTACGAGCAGTACTTC. It translates to CASSGDREKTYEQYF.

The chain has TRBV30 and TRBJ1-3; 8 bases are shared with TRBD1. The CDR3 is 16 amino acids. The germline V gene encodes CDR1 GTSNPN and CDR2 SVGIG (reference sequence). J was trimmed by 0 bases and V by 2 bases; bases with no gene match: 6. The CDR3 DNA reads as TGTGCCTGGAGTTTTGCAGGGGGCGGCTCTGGAAACACCATATATTTT. Its protein product is CAWSFAGGGSGNTIYF.

V and J are TRBV19 and TRBJ2-1; 9 bases are a match to TRBD1. V lost 7 bases to trimming and J lost 7 bases; unmatched junction nucleotides: 8. CDR1 and CDR2 from the germline V gene are LNHDA and SQIVND (reference sequence). CDR3 length equals 14 residues. The CDR3 loop reads CASTSGTGWNEQFF. The CDR3, as DNA: TGTGCCAGTACTTCCGGGACAGGGTGGAATGAGCAGTTCTTC.

The chain couples TRBV6-5 to TRBJ1-4; D gene ambiguous. The V end was cut by 0 bases, the J end by 8 bases, with 16 bases between. Germline CDR1 and CDR2: MNHEY and SVGAGI. The CDR3 sequence is 16 residues long. CDR3 sequence (DNA): TGTGCCAGCAGTTACTCAGTTTCCGGGCATAGAGAAAAACTGTTTTTT. Protein sequence: CASSYSVSGHREKLFF.

With regard to this clone: Within the sample, other DNA sequences also encode this same CDR3. The chain is built from TRBV7-8 and TRBJ2-7, with D tentatively TRBD2 (6 bases). The V end lost 1 base, the J end lost 4 bases, and 8 bases lay between the germline ends. Germline CDR1 is SGHVS and CDR2 is FQNEAQ. The CDR3 totals 13 residues. This chain's CDR3 is CASSLVRGYEQYF. Written as DNA, the CDR3 is TGTGCCAGCAGCTTAGTTCGGGGGTACGAGCAGTACTTC. Together with reference TRBV7-8 and TRBJ2-7, the CDR3 gives the full variable domain: GAGVSQSPRYKVAKRGQDVALRCDPISGHVSLFWYQQALGQGPEFLTYFQNEAQLDKSGLPSDRFFAERPEGSVSTLKIQRTQQEDSAVYLCASSLVRGYEQYFGPGTRLTVT.

The chain recombines TRBV28 with TRBJ1-5; 7 bases agree with TRBD1. After removal of 10 bases from V and 0 bases from J, the junction contained 12 bases not matched to a gene. This CDR3 is built from 16 residues. Germline CDR1 and CDR2: MDHEN and SYDVKM. Written as DNA, the CDR3 is TGTGCCACTCTGCCGACTCACAGGGGTAGCAATCAGCCCCAGCATTTT. It specifies CATLPTHRGSNQPQHF.

Regarding this clone: This same CDR3 is encoded by further DNA sequences in the sample. The genes are TRBV28 and TRBJ2-7; D may be TRBD2 (5 bases). CDR1 and CDR2 from the germline V gene are MDHEN and SYDVKM. This CDR3 is built from 14 residues. V shed 1 base and J shed 3 bases, with 10 bases lying between them. Here the CDR3 reads CASSLSTGFYEQYF. CDR3 coding DNA: TGTGCCAGCAGTTTATCTACGGGATTCTACGAGCAGTACTTC.

Turning to this clone: The same CDR3 also results from other DNA sequences found in this sample. The V gene is TRBV27, the J gene TRBJ1-1, with D unresolved. Germline CDR1 is MNHEY and CDR2 is SMNVEV (reference sequence). The CDR3 runs to 13 residues. Trimming took off 2 bases at V and 2 bases at J, with 6 bases between the two ends. This CDR3 reads CASSLEGNTEAFF. The CDR3 DNA reads TGTGCCAGCAGTTTAGAAGGTAACACTGAAGCTTTCTTT.

The chain joins TRBV29-1 to TRBJ1-1; no clear D. CDR1 SQVTM and CDR2 ANQGSEA come from the germline V gene. Trimming took 5 bases from V and 8 from J, leaving 15 bases between them. The CDR3 length is 12 residues. CDR3 sequence reads: CSVRPAVVEAFF. The CDR3 DNA follows: TGCAGCGTTCGCCCCGCCGTTGTGGAAGCTTTCTTT.

The chain is built from TRBV4-2 and TRBJ2-1; no definite D call. V dropped 1 base and J dropped 8 bases, with 18 bases sitting between them. CDR3 length: 16 residues. From germline, CDR1 is LGHNA and CDR2 YNFKEQ. The CDR3 sequence: CASSQVVGMGDHEQFF. The CDR3 DNA reads as TGTGCCAGCAGCCAAGTAGTAGGCATGGGCGACCATGAGCAGTTCTTC.

V is TRBV4-1 and J is TRBJ2-7, with D maybe TRBD1 (6 bases). CDR1 MGHRA and CDR2 YSYEKL come from the germline V gene. Deletions cut 2 bases from V and 1 base from J, with 9 bases between. The CDR3 extends over 14 amino acids. CDR3 amino acids: CASSQFTGSYEQYF. The CDR3 bases are TGCGCCAGCAGCCAATTTACAGGGTCCTACGAGCAGTACTTC.

This clone was recorded once. The CDR3 coding sequence is TGTGCCAGCAGTTACGATGAGGGAGAGGGCTACGAGCAGTACTTC. The encoded protein is CASSYDEGEGYEQYF. The chain is built from TRBV6-5 and TRBJ2-7, with D perhaps TRBD2 (5 bases). Germline V gene lookup returns CDR1 MNHEY and CDR2 SVGAGI. This CDR3 comprises 15 residues. Between the trimmed V and J ends, which lost 2 bases and 3 bases, there was a span of 14 bases.

CDR3 amino acids: CASSYGRNPWGEQFF. CDR3 sequence (DNA): TGTGCCAGCAGTTACGGTCGGAACCCTTGGGGTGAGCAGTTCTTC. V and J are TRBV6-5 and TRBJ2-1; D remains unclear. V was shortened by 2 bases and J by 9 bases, with 17 bases between the two germline ends. The CDR3 covers 15 residues. Germline loops: CDR1 MNHEY, CDR2 SVGAGI.

With regard to this clone: The identical CDR3 is also encoded by other nucleotide sequences in the sample. The chain couples TRBV27 to TRBJ2-2; possible D gene TRBD2, 5 bases. Trimming took 5 bases from V and 3 from J, leaving 7 bases between them. CDR1 MNHEY and CDR2 SMNVEV come from the germline V gene (reference sequence). CDR3 length: 13 amino acids. The CDR3 sequence is CASSPRDTGELFF. DNA of the CDR3: TGTGCCAGCAGTCCGAGGGACACCGGGGAGCTGTTTTTT.

The rearrangement joins TRBV14 to TRBJ1-1; TRBD1 is a possible D gene (5 bases). CDR3 length: 13 amino acids. Looked up from germline, CDR1 is SGHDN and CDR2 is FVKESK. V lost 1 base to trimming and J lost 11 bases, with 14 bases between them. The CDR3 region has the DNA TGTGCCAGCAGCCAAGCCCTTCGCGGGGGGGCTTTCTTT. Its protein product is CASSQALRGGAFF.